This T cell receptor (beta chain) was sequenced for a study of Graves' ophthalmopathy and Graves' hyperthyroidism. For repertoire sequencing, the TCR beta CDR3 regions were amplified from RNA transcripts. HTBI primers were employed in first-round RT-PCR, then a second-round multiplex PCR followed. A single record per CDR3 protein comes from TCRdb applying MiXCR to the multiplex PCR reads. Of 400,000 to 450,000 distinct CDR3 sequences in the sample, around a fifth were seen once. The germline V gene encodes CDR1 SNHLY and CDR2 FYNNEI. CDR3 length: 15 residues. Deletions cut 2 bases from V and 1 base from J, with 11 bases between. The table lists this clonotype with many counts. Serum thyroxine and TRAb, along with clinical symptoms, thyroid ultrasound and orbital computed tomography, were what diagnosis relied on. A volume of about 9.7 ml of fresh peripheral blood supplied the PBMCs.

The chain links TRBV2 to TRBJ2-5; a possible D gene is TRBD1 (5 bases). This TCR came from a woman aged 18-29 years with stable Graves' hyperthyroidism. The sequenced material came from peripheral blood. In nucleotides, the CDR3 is TGTGCCAGCAGTGAAAATATGGGGCGCCAAGAGACCCAGTACTTC. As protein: CASSENMGRQETQYF. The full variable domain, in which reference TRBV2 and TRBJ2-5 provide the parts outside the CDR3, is EPEVTQTPSHQVTQMGQEVILRCVPISNHLYFYWYRQILGQKVEFLVSFYNNEISEKSEIFDDQFSVERPDGSNFTLKIRSTKLEDSAMYFCASSENMGRQETQYFGPGTRLLVL.